This T cell receptor beta chain was recorded in a study of blood T cell repertoires in COVID-19. Background on the study: COVID-19 samples from acute and convalescent phases originated in the United States, Italy and Spain. The analysed material was cDNA or gDNA that came from T cells, B-cell-depleted T cells, or PBMCs.

Germline CDR1 reads LGHNA; CDR2 reads YNFKEQ. The junction had 9 bases not matched to a gene; V was cut back by 4 bases and J by 6 bases. CDR3 length: 15 amino acids. Original handling: Cell counts per sample came from amplifying reference gene primers. Only in-frame clones appear in the TCRdb table, and some are missing; sequencing was by immunoSEQ multiplex PCR. D and trimming were read from the DNA, whereas the V and J calls and clone size are those reported in that table. The sample yields 250,000 to 350,000 clones, about 90% seen once. Specimen: peripheral blood. The origin of this receptor is a woman in her 50s who had recovered from COVID-19. The rearrangement links TRBV4-2 to TRBJ1-3; TRBD1 aligns across 7 bases. The CDR3 sequence: CASSRLTGSLNTIYF. As DNA, the CDR3 is TGTGCCAGCAGCCGATTGACAGGGTCTTTAAACACCATATATTTT.